This entry lists 32 T cell receptor beta chains sequenced from one sample in a study of T-cell memory formation after mild COVID-19. TCRdb re-called the 5' RACE reads through MiXCR, storing one row per CDR3 protein. The profile shows roughly 600,000 distinct CDR3 sequences, around 17% of them singletons. Sequencing used PBMCs or a T cell subset sorted from them (not recorded which). The receptors come from an adult woman who had mild COVID-19 (a few samples of this study predate the infection). Cell type and time point are not known.

This clonotype was recorded a few times. The gene calls are TRBV27 and TRBJ2-5, with 8 bases that match TRBD2. J was trimmed by 4 bases and V by 3 bases; bases with no gene match: 10. The CDR3 sequence is 16 residues long. Germline values: CDR1 MNHEY, CDR2 SMNVEV (reference sequence). Here the CDR3 reads CASSFLNDSGGETQYF. In DNA, the CDR3 is TGTGCCAGCAGTTTCCTAAATGACAGCGGGGGAGAGACCCAGTACTTC.

This clonotype was detected a few times. J is TRBJ2-3 and V is TRBV7-3; 11 nucleotides match TRBD2. The CDR3 is 16 amino acids. Germline V gives CDR1 SGHTA, CDR2 FQGTGA. After removal of 1 base from V and 4 bases from J, the junction contained 4 bases not matched to a gene. The CDR3 region is CASSLIAGGPPDTQYF. The CDR3 nucleotides are TGTGCCAGCAGCTTAATAGCGGGGGGGCCCCCAGATACGCAGTATTTT.

This clonotype was seen a few times. The gene calls are TRBV21-1 and TRBJ2-3; TRBD1, the table's D call, was not compared with the DNA. TRBV21-1 is deemed a pseudogene. The CDR3 totals 18 residues. The CDR3: CASSKVRTGDVGTDTQYF. CDR3 bases: TGTGCCAGCAGCAAAGTTCGGACAGGGGATGTTGGCACAGATACGCAGTATTTT.

This clonotype has a handful of counts. CDR3 region: CASSPADRVASPLHF. The CDR3 nucleotides are TGTGCCAGCAGTCCTGCAGACAGGGTCGCTTCACCCCTCCACTTT. The V and J genes are TRBV27 and TRBJ1-6, with 7 bases lining up with TRBD1. The V gene end was trimmed by 5 bases and the J gene end by 9 bases; junction bases not matched to a gene: 10. CDR3 length: 15 amino acids. Germline-derived CDR1 and CDR2 are MNHEY and SMNVEV (reference sequence).

The rearrangement joins TRBV6-1 to TRBJ1-1; no reliable D call. Germline CDR1 reads MNHNS; CDR2 reads SASEGT. V was trimmed by 9 bases and J by 7 bases, leaving 15 bases between them. This CDR3 comprises 12 residues. CDR3 protein: CARTENEGEAFF. As DNA, the CDR3 is TGTGCCAGAACCGAAAACGAGGGTGAAGCTTTCTTT.

This clonotype has more than one count but fewer than ten. The chain uses TRBV7-2 and TRBJ1-6, with D possibly matching TRBD1 (5 bases). In germline, CDR1 is SGHTA, CDR2 FQGNSA. This CDR3 has 16 residues. V lost 2 bases to trimming and J lost 9 bases, with 17 bases between them. The CDR3 here is CASSLRGRVLRSPLHF. CDR3 nucleotide sequence: TGTGCCAGCAGCTTACGAGGCAGGGTGCTGCGTTCACCCCTCCACTTT.

V and J are TRBV20-1 and TRBJ1-5; 8 bases are a match to TRBD1. This CDR3 has 15 amino acids. V lost 3 bases, J lost 0 bases, and 4 bases stayed unmatched. Germline V CDR1 and CDR2: DFQATT, SNEGSKA (reference sequence). The CDR3 DNA is TGCAGTGCTAGCCGGGGACAGGCTAGCAATCAGCCCCAGCATTTT. Protein sequence: CSASRGQASNQPQHF.

This clonotype was picked up a small number of times. The chain carries TRBV27 and TRBJ2-7; the match to TRBD2 covers 10 bases. The ends lost 3 bases at V and 1 base at J; junction bases unmatched: 6. Germline-derived CDR1 and CDR2 are MNHEY and SMNVEV (reference sequence). The length of the CDR3 is 16 residues. The CDR3 region has the DNA TGTGCCAGCAGTTTTACCGGGACTAGCGTATCCTACGAGCAGTACTTC. Amino acid sequence: CASSFTGTSVSYEQYF.

This clonotype was counted between two and nine times. The rearrangement joins TRBV2 to TRBJ1-5; D is uncertain. The CDR3 length is 14 residues. V lost 4 bases and J lost 0, with 7 bases in between. CDR1 and CDR2 from the germline V gene are SNHLY and FYNNEI. CDR3 nucleotide sequence: TGTGCCAGCAGTGTGGAATATAGCAATCAGCCCCAGCATTTT. Protein sequence: CASSVEYSNQPQHF.

The chain employs TRBV25-1 and TRBJ2-1; 9 bases match TRBD2. The CDR3 loop spans 16 amino acids. J gave up 6 bases and V 6 bases, and 12 bases lay outside the gene matches. Germline V gene sequence: CDR1 MGHDK, CDR2 SYGVNS. The CDR3: CASSLLTVAGVNEQFF. The CDR3 DNA sequence: TGTGCCAGCAGCCTCCTGACGGTAGCGGGAGTCAATGAGCAGTTCTTC.

This clonotype was detected a few times. V is TRBV6-5 and J is TRBJ2-1, with 11 bases fitting TRBD2. The V segment lost 5 bases and the J segment 5 bases; nucleotides outside the gene matches: 5. Germline CDR1 is MNHEY and CDR2 is SVGAGI. This CDR3 comprises 15 residues. CDR3 amino acids: CASSQPGLADNEQFF. CDR3 sequence (DNA): TGTGCCAGCAGTCAGCCGGGACTAGCGGACAATGAGCAGTTCTTC.

The sample holds many counts of this clonotype. The V and J genes are TRBV5-1 and TRBJ2-7, with 7 bases identical to TRBD1. This CDR3 region has 14 residues. Germline-derived CDR1 and CDR2 are SGHRS and YFSETQ. V was clipped by 3 bases and J by 5 bases; unmatched bases: 8. DNA for the CDR3: TGCGCCAGCAGCTCGGACAGGCCCTCGGACGAGCAGTACTTC. Translating gives CASSSDRPSDEQYF.

V is TRBV7-2 and J is TRBJ1-2; D is uncertain. The germline V gene has CDR1 SGHTA and CDR2 FQGNSA. The CDR3 spans 14 residues. Trimming removed 1 base from V and 3 bases from J, with 9 bases in between. The CDR3 is CASSLDTGYYGYTF. The CDR3 nucleotides are TGTGCCAGCAGCTTAGATACTGGTTACTATGGCTACACCTTC.

The chain links TRBV6-2 or TRBV6-3 to TRBJ2-3; 9 nucleotides agree with TRBD2. J lost 4 bases, V lost 6 bases, and 11 bases had no gene match. This CDR3 is 16 amino acids long. The germline V gene encodes CDR1 MNHEY and CDR2 SVGEGT. The DNA for the CDR3 is TGTGCCAGCAGCTTTAGCGGGAGCGGGAACTCAGATACGCAGTATTTT. Its translation is CASSFSGSGNSDTQYF.

V is TRBV28 and J is TRBJ2-6, with 7 bases matching TRBD1. Germline V gives CDR1 MDHEN, CDR2 SYDVKM. This CDR3 region has 19 residues. The V gene end was trimmed by 3 bases and the J gene end by 2 bases; junction bases not matched to a gene: 13. The chain's CDR3 is CASSFLWGQRNPGANVLTF. The CDR3 DNA sequence: TGTGCCAGCAGTTTTTTGTGGGGACAGAGGAACCCTGGGGCCAACGTCCTGACTTTC.

The J gene is TRBJ2-7, the V gene TRBV4-2; D ambiguous. This CDR3 is built from 14 residues. The ends were cut back, 5 bases at V and 5 bases at J, with 16 bases in the middle. CDR1 is LGHNA and CDR2 is YNFKEQ in the germline V gene. The CDR3 nucleotides read TGTGCCAGCAGCATGAGTGGGCCGGTAGACGAGCAGTACTTC. Protein sequence: CASSMSGPVDEQYF.

This clonotype was detected a few times. The rearrangement joins TRBV5-1 to TRBJ1-1; D not resolved. The CDR3 is made up of 15 amino acids. CDR1 and CDR2 from the germline V gene are SGHRS and YFSETQ. The V end was cut by 3 bases, the J end by 4 bases, with 16 bases between. The CDR3 DNA reads TGCGCCAGCAGCTCTTACGCGGGGATCAGCACTGAAGCTTTCTTT. This sequence encodes CASSSYAGISTEAFF.

V is TRBV13 and J is TRBJ1-2; 7 nucleotides match TRBD1. Unmatched junction bases numbered 12, after V lost 2 bases and J lost 3 bases. CDR1 and CDR2 (germline): PRHDT, FYEKMQ (reference sequence). The CDR3 runs to 17 residues. This CDR3 reads CASSLPPAGTADYGYTF. Here the CDR3 DNA reads TGTGCCAGCAGCTTACCCCCCGCTGGGACAGCCGACTATGGCTACACCTTC.

The table lists this clonotype with a few counts. The CDR3 is CSVPRGVNYGYTF. In nucleotides, the CDR3 is TGCAGCGTTCCCCGGGGGGTTAACTATGGCTACACCTTC. This chain links TRBV29-1 with TRBJ1-2, with a possible D match to TRBD1 (5 bases). The germline V gene encodes CDR1 SQVTM and CDR2 ANQGSEA. This CDR3 comprises 13 residues. Deletions cut 5 bases from V and 1 base from J, with 11 bases between.

For this clonotype: The junction departs from germline at one end; a sequencing error may be responsible. This chain links TRBV5-6 with TRBJ1-1; TRBD1 agrees at 8 bases. CDR3 length equals 13 residues. Germline CDR1 and CDR2: SGHDT and YYEEEE. The CDR3 reads CASSLAGGTEDFF. CDR3 bases: TGTGCCAGCAGCTTGGCAGGGGGCACTGAAGATTTCTTT.

This CDR3 is CATWDRGLSGANVLTF. CDR3 DNA: TGTGCCACCTGGGACAGGGGGCTCTCTGGGGCCAACGTCCTGACTTTC. This chain connects TRBV6-4 to TRBJ2-6; 12 bases fit TRBD1. Germline V gene sequence: CDR1 MRHNA, CDR2 SNTAGT. The CDR3 extends over 16 amino acids. J gave up 0 bases and V 10 bases, and 4 bases lay outside the gene matches.

This chain uses TRBV25-1 with TRBJ2-1; the match to TRBD2 covers 12 bases. This CDR3 spans 14 amino acids. CDR1 and CDR2 from the germline V gene are MGHDK and SYGVNS. V lost 6 bases and J lost 10; bases outside the gene matches: 7. The CDR3 DNA reads TGTGCCAGCAGGGAAGGACTAGCGGGAAGCGAGCAGTTCTTC. Protein sequence: CASREGLAGSEQFF.

The chain is built from TRBV29-1 and TRBJ2-2; D is ambiguous. The CDR3 contains 10 residues. The germline gives CDR1 SQVTM, CDR2 ANQGSEA. V was trimmed by 5 bases and J by 5 bases, leaving 3 bases between them. DNA for the CDR3: TGCAGCGTTTGGACCGGGGAGCTGTTTTTT. Amino acids: CSVWTGELFF.

This clonotype was observed a single time. J is TRBJ1-2 and V is TRBV12-3 or TRBV12-4; D is unresolved. The CDR3 covers 12 residues. Deletions cut 6 bases from V and 13 bases from J, with 18 bases between. DNA for the CDR3: TGTGCCAGCAGCCCCACACCAGACCCACGCACCTTC. As protein: CASSPTPDPRTF.

This chain joins TRBV25-1 and TRBJ2-1; TRBD2 is a possible D gene (5 bases). The germline V gene has CDR1 MGHDK and CDR2 SYGVNS. Trimming removed 10 bases from V and 0 bases from J, with 13 bases in between. There are 14 residues in the CDR3. This CDR3 is CATEGGSSYNEQFF. In DNA form, the CDR3 reads TGTGCCACCGAGGGTGGTAGCTCCTACAATGAGCAGTTCTTC. Full variable domain (missing parts from reference TRBV25-1 and TRBJ2-1): EADIYQTPRYLVIGTGKKITLECSQTMGHDKMYWYQQDPGMELHLIHYSYGVNSTEKGDLSSESTVSRIRTEHFPLTLESARPSHTSQYLCATEGGSSYNEQFFGPGTRLTVL.

There are a few counts of this clonotype. V gene TRBV7-2 combines with J gene TRBJ1-1; no clear D gene. From germline, CDR1 is SGHTA and CDR2 FQGNSA. Trimming removed 3 bases from V and 4 bases from J, with 9 bases in between. The CDR3 consists of 13 residues. The CDR3 spells CASSFGTVTEAFF. In nucleotides, the CDR3 is TGTGCCAGCAGCTTCGGTACAGTCACTGAAGCTTTCTTT.

The V and J genes are TRBV4-3 and TRBJ2-2; 8 nucleotides line up with TRBD2. Unmatched junction bases numbered 18, after V lost 2 bases and J lost 7 bases. Germline V lookup: CDR1 LGHNA, CDR2 YSLEER. CDR3 length equals 19 residues. This CDR3 is CASSQLFSPGGPGSGELFF. For the CDR3, the DNA is TGCGCCAGCAGCCAATTATTCTCACCGGGAGGGCCCGGTAGCGGGGAGCTGTTTTTT.

This clonotype was detected a few times. The chain links TRBV3-1 to TRBJ2-3; D remains ambiguous. V lost 3 bases, J lost 0 bases, and 7 bases lay in between. In germline, CDR1 is LGHDT, CDR2 YNNKEL (reference sequence). This CDR3 is built from 14 residues. CDR3 DNA sequence: TGTGCCAGCAGCCAGAGGCCTAGCACAGATACGCAGTATTTT. It specifies CASSQRPSTDTQYF.

This clonotype was seen more than once but under ten times. The chain has TRBV5-1 and TRBJ1-5; a possible D gene is TRBD1 (5 bases). The CDR3 has 14 residues. Germline V gene data show CDR1 as SGHRS and CDR2 as YFSETQ. The V and J ends lost 4 bases and 3 bases respectively, with 11 bases between them. The CDR3 region is CASSPQGINQPQHF. As DNA, the CDR3 is TGCGCCAGCAGCCCGCAGGGAATCAATCAGCCCCAGCATTTT.

The chain is built from TRBV14 and TRBJ2-2; either TRBD1 or TRBD2 may supply D (5 bases each). The CDR3 contains 14 residues. With 4 bases removed from V and 6 bases from J, the gap between germline ends came to 12 bases. Germline V gene lookup returns CDR1 SGHDN and CDR2 FVKESK. The CDR3 region has the DNA TGTGCCAGCAGCCTCCGACAGAGGGCCGGGGAGCTGTTTTTT. Residues: CASSLRQRAGELFF. The full variable domain, in which reference TRBV14 and TRBJ2-2 provide the parts outside the CDR3, is EAGVTQFPSHSVIEKGQTVTLRCDPISGHDNLYWYRRVMGKEIKFLLHFVKESKQDESGMPNNRFLAERTGGTYSTLKVQPAELEDSGVYFCASSLRQRAGELFFGEGSRLTVL.

This clonotype was picked up one time. The V and J genes are TRBV10-3 and TRBJ2-3; D perhaps matches TRBD2 (6 bases). There are 15 residues in the CDR3. V dropped 6 bases and J dropped 1 base, with 14 bases sitting between them. The germline gives CDR1 ENHRY, CDR2 SYGVKD. The CDR3 nucleotides are TGTGCCATCAGCTCCCCGTCGGGGGGCACAGATACGCAGTATTTT. Translating gives CAISSPSGGTDTQYF.

V usage is TRBV12-3 or TRBV12-4 and J usage is TRBJ2-5; TRBD2 matches 8 bases. V was clipped by 1 base and J by 5 bases; unmatched bases: 6. The CDR3 totals 15 residues. The CDR3 bases are TGTGCCAGCAGTTTAGGGACTAGCTGGAGGGAGACCCAGTACTTC. It translates to CASSLGTSWRETQYF.